This T cell receptor (beta chain) was captured in a study of T cells in Graves' hyperthyroidism and ophthalmopathy. Points from the study as a whole: A 13 V-J model separated ophthalmopathy from stable hyperthyroidism. Among thyroid clonotypes expanded above 0.001, most also appeared in blood.

About this clonotype: Its cognate antigen is unknown.

This CDR3 has 16 residues. Germline V gene lookup returns CDR1 SEHNR and CDR2 FQNEAQ (reference sequence). Between the trimmed V and J ends, which lost 3 bases and 4 bases, there was a span of 18 bases. Diagnosis rested on symptoms, serum thyroxine and TRAb, thyroid ultrasound, and orbital computed tomography. Amplification of TCR beta CDR3 regions used RNA as the template. Using the HTBI primer set, a first-round RT-PCR was run on the TCR CDR3. TCRdb ran MiXCR on the multiplex PCR reads and lists one entry per CDR3 protein. Of 600,000 to 800,000 distinct CDR3 sequences listed, around a third are singletons.

Sequenced input: blood. J is TRBJ1-2 and V is TRBV7-9, with D hard to call. The TCR originated in a woman in her forties with Graves' hyperthyroidism. CDR3 coding DNA: TGTGCCAGCAGCTTGGTGGGTCCGTCAGCCTCCTATGGCTACACCTTC. Protein: CASSLVGPSASYGYTF.